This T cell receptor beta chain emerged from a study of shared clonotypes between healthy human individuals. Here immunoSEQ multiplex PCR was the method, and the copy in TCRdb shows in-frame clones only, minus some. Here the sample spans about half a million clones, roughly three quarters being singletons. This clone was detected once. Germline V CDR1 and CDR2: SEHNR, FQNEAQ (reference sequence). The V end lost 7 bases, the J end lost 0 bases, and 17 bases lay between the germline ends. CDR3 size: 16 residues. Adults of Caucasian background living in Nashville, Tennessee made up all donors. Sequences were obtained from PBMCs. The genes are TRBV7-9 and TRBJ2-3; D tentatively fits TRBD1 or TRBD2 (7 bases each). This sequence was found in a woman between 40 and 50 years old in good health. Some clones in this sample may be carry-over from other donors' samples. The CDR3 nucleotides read TGTGCCAGCACCCCGGGGACAGCGGGGAGCACAGATACGCAGTATTTT. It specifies CASTPGTAGSTDTQYF.